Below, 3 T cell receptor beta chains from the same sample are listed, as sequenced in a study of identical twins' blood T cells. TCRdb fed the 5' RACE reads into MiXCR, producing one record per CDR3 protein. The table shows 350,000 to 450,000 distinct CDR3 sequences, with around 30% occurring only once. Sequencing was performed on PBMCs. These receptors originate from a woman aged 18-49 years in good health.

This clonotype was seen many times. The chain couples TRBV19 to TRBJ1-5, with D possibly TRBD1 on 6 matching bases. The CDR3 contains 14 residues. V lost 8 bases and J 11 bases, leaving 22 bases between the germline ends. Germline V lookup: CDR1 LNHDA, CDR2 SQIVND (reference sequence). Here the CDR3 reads CASSLDSFDMAQHF. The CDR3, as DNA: TGTGCCAGTTCACTGGACAGCTTCGACATGGCCCAGCATTTT.

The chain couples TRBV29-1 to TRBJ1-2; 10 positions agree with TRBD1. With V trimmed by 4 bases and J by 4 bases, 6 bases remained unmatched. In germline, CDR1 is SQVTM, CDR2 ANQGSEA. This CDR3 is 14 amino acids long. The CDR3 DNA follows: TGCAGCGTTGCCATGGGACAGGGGACCTATGGCTACACCTTC. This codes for CSVAMGQGTYGYTF.

This CDR3 is CARYSGLTNTEAFF. For the CDR3, the DNA is TGTGCCCGATATTCAGGGCTGACGAACACTGAAGCTTTCTTT. The V call is TRBV14, the J call TRBJ1-1; D perhaps matches TRBD1 (5 bases). The CDR3 contains 14 residues. Germline loops: CDR1 SGHDN, CDR2 FVKESK. The V end lost 11 bases, the J end lost 1 base, and 17 bases lay between the germline ends.